The T cell receptor beta chain under discussion was sequenced for a study of spatial heterogeneity in lung cancer. Study details: For the average unique TCR and UMI combination, more than eight occurrences appeared in raw reads. The study's findings and limits: Ubiquitous expanded tumor TCRs surfaced in blood more at resection than they did at follow-up.

Germline values: CDR1 SGHRS, CDR2 YFSETQ. V was shortened by 1 base and J by 4 bases, with 11 bases between the two germline ends. CDR3 size: 14 residues. This clonotype was counted between two and nine times. Its antigen is currently unknown. TCRdb passed the 5' RACE reads through MiXCR, listing each CDR3 protein once. Among almost 75,000 distinct CDR3 sequences listed, 13% were seen once. The time point: sample taken at primary tumor resection. Researchers sequenced whole RNA taken from tumor, nontumor lung or frozen PBMC without sorting. The approximately 67 donors had untreated early-stage non-small cell lung cancer.

The sequences come from PBMCs, collected at surgery. This chain links TRBV5-1 with TRBJ1-1; D is ambiguous. The TCR sequence derives from a male donor with early-stage non-small cell lung cancer. The CDR3 bases are TGCGCCAGCAGCTTGACCGGGCTACCCACTGAAGCTTTCTTT. This sequence encodes CASSLTGLPTEAFF. The variable domain in full, completed from reference TRBV5-1 and TRBJ1-1, reads KAGVTQTPRYLIKTRGQQVTLSCSPISGHRSVSWYQQTPGQGLQFLFEYFSETQRNKGNFPGRFSGRQFSNSRSEMNVSTLELGDSALYLCASSLTGLPTEAFFGQGTRLTVV.